The 6 T cell receptor beta chains in this list originate from one sample, sequenced in a study of blood T cells in healthy people across ages. It was with a sample-barcoded 5' primer and a J-beta primer mix that a second PCR of roughly 6 to 12 cycles was run. From the 5' RACE reads, TCRdb called clonotypes with MiXCR, one entry per CDR3 protein. Of some 1.1 million distinct CDR3 sequences in the sample, 30% to 40% were seen once. The sample comprised blood. The receptors were sampled from a young man in good health.

This clonotype was detected a few times. The chain uses TRBV20-1 and TRBJ1-5, with 9 bases fitting TRBD1. Germline V lookup: CDR1 DFQATT, CDR2 SNEGSKA (reference sequence). The junction had 5 bases not matched to a gene; V was cut back by 0 bases and J by 5 bases. The CDR3 sequence is 15 residues long. Written as DNA, the CDR3 is TGCAGTGCTAGAGAAAGGGGGACAGGGCATCAGCCCCAGCATTTT. It translates to CSARERGTGHQPQHF.

This clonotype occurred a few times. In DNA form, the CDR3 reads TGCGCCAGCAGCTTGGCCCACGAACAAGAGACCCAGTACTTC. It encodes CASSLAHEQETQYF. The chain carries TRBV5-1 and TRBJ2-5; no firm D call. Germline V CDR1 and CDR2: SGHRS, YFSETQ. The CDR3 is 14 amino acids. V was pared by 0 bases and J by 2 bases, with 8 bases between.

Many counts were recorded for this clonotype. The gene calls are TRBV4-3 and TRBJ1-2; possibly TRBD1 for D (6 bases). This CDR3 region has 14 residues. Germline V gene lookup returns CDR1 LGHNA and CDR2 YSLEER. The V and J ends lost 3 bases and 3 bases respectively, with 11 bases between them. CDR3 nucleotide sequence: TGCGCCAGCAGCCACCAGACAGGACACTATGGCTACACCTTC. Translating gives CASSHQTGHYGYTF.

This chain connects TRBV7-2 to TRBJ2-2, with unresolved D. CDR1 is SGHTA, CDR2 FQGNSA, per germline. This CDR3 is built from 13 residues. V was clipped by 5 bases and J by 7 bases, with 11 bases between them. DNA for the CDR3: TGTGCCAGCAGCGAGAAAGCACTCGGGGAGCTGTTTTTT. Translation: CASSEKALGELFF. Together with reference TRBV7-2 and TRBJ2-2, the CDR3 gives the full variable domain: GAGVSQSPSNKVTEKGKDVELRCDPISGHTALYWYRQSLGQGLEFLIYFQGNSAPDKSGLPSDRFSAERTGGSVSTLTIQRTQQEDSAVYLCASSEKALGELFFGEGSRLTVL.

The CDR3 loop is CASRDPRSSNQPQHF. The CDR3 coding sequence is TGTGCCAGCAGGGACCCCAGATCTAGCAATCAGCCCCAGCATTTT. The rearrangement uses TRBV6-6 and TRBJ1-5; D ambiguous. Per the germline V gene, CDR1 is MNHNY and CDR2 is SVGAGI (reference sequence). The CDR3 sequence is 15 residues long. With 6 bases removed from V and 0 bases from J, the gap between germline ends came to 12 bases.

The V gene is TRBV3-1, the J gene TRBJ1-2; D gene uncertain. Trimming left V 0 bases short and J 5 bases short, with 13 bases between. Germline V gives CDR1 LGHDT, CDR2 YNNKEL (reference sequence). CDR3 length: 15 amino acids. The CDR3 DNA reads as TGTGCCAGCAGCCAAGACCGATTTGTAGAATATGGCTACACCTTC. Protein sequence: CASSQDRFVEYGYTF. The variable domain in full, completed from reference TRBV3-1 and TRBJ1-2, reads DTAVSQTPKYLVTQMGNDKSIKCEQNLGHDTMYWYKQDSKKFLKIMFSYNNKELIINETVPNRFSPKSPDKAHLNLHINSLELGDSAVYFCASSQDRFVEYGYTFGSGTRLTVV.